This TCR beta chain appears in the sequencing data of a study of human T cells and chemical hapten exposure (dated by TCRdb to the early 2020s). With regard to the full study: For sensitization, 2% DPC in acetone was applied to a 2 cm by 2 cm area of upper inner arm skin. Throughout the study period of 20 to 25 weeks, patients also received therapeutic DPC doses to the scalp every week. Patch testing was performed on the upper back with Finn chambers containing 0.01% DPC, and the patch tests were scored after 6 days according to International Contact Dermatitis Research Group standards. The patient cohort, mostly female, included alopecia areata with under or over 50% scalp involvement, alopecia totalis and alopecia universalis. Libraries were pooled for sequencing, and variation in per-sample TCR yields was attributed mainly to small differences in library volumes within the pool. In alopecia patients, the study followed how the peripheral blood TCR repertoire changed in vivo over primary and secondary sensitization to diphenylcyclopropenone (DPC), a hapten. Blood was sampled from patients pre-sensitization (week 0) and at 2, 6 and about 24 weeks after DPC sensitization. Nearly 30 alopecia patients gave blood for TCR sequencing at one to four time points (pre-sensitization, 2, 6 and 24 weeks). Broad study findings and their caveats: Expanded TCRs formed significantly more large CDR3 similarity clusters than pre-sensitization or healthy control sets, consistent with antigen-driven responses. Patch test score was positively correlated with the number of PT1 expanded TCRs, with significance at thresholds 8, 16 and 32 but not at 4. Because all patients had alopecia, a presumed autoimmune disease, the immune response of the patients might differ from that of healthy individuals. Repeated subsampling changed both the strength of the expansion versus patch-test correlation and the threshold at which that correlation became significant. DPC sensitization did not change the number of TCRs with a frequency above 1 in 1000, and there was no evidence of changes in global repertoire structure.

Library creation used RACE. Sequencing used a NextSeq 500. Library preparation attached unique molecular identifiers to individual cDNA molecules for quantitative, reproducible TCR counting. Each blood RNA sample was used to sequence both TCR alpha and TCR beta chains. The original methods were these. Samples had a median of approximately 96,000 TCRs, with a range from roughly 20,000 to 690,600. The Decombinator software suite was used to annotate the V, J and CDR3 of the TCR reads. To make PS versus PT1 abundance plots, every sample was subsampled to the same number of TCRs (28,000). TCRs were defined as expanded if absent before sensitization and observed at least eight times at the 2-week time point. The public sequencing data were trimmed at Q25 with fastp and processed into clonotypes with MiXCR by TCRdb, which kept only in-frame beta chains. Merged by CDR3 protein, the rows form single entries marked with the most common genes and DNA. None of the V and J calls come from the authors' own analysis; TCRdb made them. Across this sample there are some 380,000 distinct CDR3 sequences, with 4.8% seen only once. The ten largest account for over 2% of the sample.

The germline V gene supplies CDR1 SGHRS and CDR2 YFSETQ. Trimming at the junction amounts to 5 bases on V and 9 bases on J, and the germline ends lie 18 bases apart. From cysteine to phenylalanine, the CDR3 is 15 amino acids long. Just the 45-base CDR3 DNA is kept, in frame starting at base 1. Interpreted using the paper, the time point label stands for: patch test 1, 2 weeks after DPC sensitization. This specimen's treatment or condition label, per the study, means: therapeutic diphenylcyclopropenone sensitization with weekly scalp DPC. At every patch-test visit, the blood draw took place before the patch test was put on. Patients were eligible if aged 18 to 70, diagnosed with alopecia and judged suitable for DPC therapy, and pregnant patients were excluded. Total RNA was extracted from unfractionated whole blood that had been collected in Tempus Blood RNA tubes. Notes on this clonotype: The clone's antigen remains unknown. Base qualities are not at hand, and no much larger clone is one base apart.

The TCR originated in a woman between 45 and 65 years old with alopecia areata. Some clones in this sample may be carry-over from other donors' samples. The chain was built from TRBV5-1 and TRBJ1-6, with the D segment identity uncertain. Specimen: whole blood, collected in connection with sensitization to the hapten diphenylcyclopropenone (DPC). The DNA sequence is as follows: TGCGCCAGCAGACTGAGGGAGGGCGGTGGTTCACCCCTCCACTTT. Its coded protein is CASRLREGGGSPLHF.